This T cell receptor (beta chain) came from a study of blood T cell repertoires in COVID-19. Turning to the study itself: Both acute and convalescent COVID-19 samples were obtained from the United States, Italy and Spain. Sources were T cells, B-cell-depleted T cells, or PBMCs; the material itself was cDNA or gDNA.

Per the authors' pipeline: Amplification from reference gene primers served as the basis for estimated nucleated cell counts. Sequencing used immunoSEQ multiplex PCR; TCRdb keeps in-frame clones, though not all of them. That table furnishes V, J and clone size, whereas the DNA furnished D and trimming. The sample comprises roughly 200,000 clones, about 89% of which are singletons, and 5.5% to 7.5% rests with the top ten. The CDR3 length is 15 residues. The germline CDR1 and CDR2 sequences are SQVTM and ANQGSEA. Comments on this clone: The junction does not match germline at one end; this may be a read error.

Sequenced input: peripheral blood. This TCR came from a man aged 35 to 55 with acute or convalescent COVID-19. The genes are TRBV29-1 and TRBJ2-1; maybe TRBD2 (6 bases). As DNA, the CDR3 is TGCAGCATTGAAGATCCCTTGCGGGGTCGGGGTGAGCAGTTCTTC. It specifies CSIEDPLRGRGEQFF.